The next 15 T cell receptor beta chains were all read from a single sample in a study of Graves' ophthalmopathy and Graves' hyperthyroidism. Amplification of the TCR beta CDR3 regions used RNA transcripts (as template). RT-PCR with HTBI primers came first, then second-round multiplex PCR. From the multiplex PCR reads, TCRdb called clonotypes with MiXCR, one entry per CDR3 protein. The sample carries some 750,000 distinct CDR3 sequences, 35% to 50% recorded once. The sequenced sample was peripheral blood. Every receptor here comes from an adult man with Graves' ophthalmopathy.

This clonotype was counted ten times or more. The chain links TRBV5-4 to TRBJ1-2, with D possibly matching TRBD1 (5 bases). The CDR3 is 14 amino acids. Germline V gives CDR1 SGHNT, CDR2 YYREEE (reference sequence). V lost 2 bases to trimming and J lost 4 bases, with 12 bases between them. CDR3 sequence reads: CASSLRGLGYGYTF. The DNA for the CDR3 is TGTGCCAGCAGCTTAAGGGGCTTAGGCTATGGCTACACCTTC.

CDR3 sequence (DNA): TGTGCCAGCAGGAAAGGACGGAACTCCCGGGAGACCCAGTACTTC. This gives the protein CASRKGRNSRETQYF. The J gene is TRBJ2-5, the V gene TRBV7-9; no definite D call. The V gene's germline CDR1 is SEHNR and CDR2 FQNEAQ (reference sequence). The CDR3 is 15 amino acids. The V end was cut by 6 bases, the J end by 5 bases, with 19 bases between.

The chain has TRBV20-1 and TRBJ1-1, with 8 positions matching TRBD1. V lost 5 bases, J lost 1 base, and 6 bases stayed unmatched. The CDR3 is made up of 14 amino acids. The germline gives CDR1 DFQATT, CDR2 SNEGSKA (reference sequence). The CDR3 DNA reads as TGCAGTGCTCCACAGGGGGGACGGAACACTGAAGCTTTCTTT. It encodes CSAPQGGRNTEAFF.

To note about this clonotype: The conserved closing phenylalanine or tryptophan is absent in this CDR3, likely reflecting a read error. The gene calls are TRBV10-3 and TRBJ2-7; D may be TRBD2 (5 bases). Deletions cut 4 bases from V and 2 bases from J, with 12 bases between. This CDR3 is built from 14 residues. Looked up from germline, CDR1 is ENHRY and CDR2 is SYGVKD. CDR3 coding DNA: TGTGCCATCAGTGGGTCCAGGAGGACCTACGAGCAGTACCTC. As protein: CAISGSRRTYEQYL.

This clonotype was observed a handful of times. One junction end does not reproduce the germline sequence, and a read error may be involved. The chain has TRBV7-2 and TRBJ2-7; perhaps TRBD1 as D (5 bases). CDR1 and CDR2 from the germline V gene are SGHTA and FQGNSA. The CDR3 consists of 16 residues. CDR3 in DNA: TGCGCCAGCAGCCAGGGAACGGCCTCTCCCTTTGACGAGCAGTACTTC. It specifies CASSQGTASPFDEQYF.

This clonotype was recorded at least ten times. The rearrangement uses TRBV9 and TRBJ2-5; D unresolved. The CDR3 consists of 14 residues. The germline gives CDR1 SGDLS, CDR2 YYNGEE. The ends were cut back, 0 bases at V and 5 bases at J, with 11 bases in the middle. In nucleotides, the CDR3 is TGTGCCAGCAGCGTAGGGTCGGTCAGGGAGACCCAGTACTTC. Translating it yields CASSVGSVRETQYF.

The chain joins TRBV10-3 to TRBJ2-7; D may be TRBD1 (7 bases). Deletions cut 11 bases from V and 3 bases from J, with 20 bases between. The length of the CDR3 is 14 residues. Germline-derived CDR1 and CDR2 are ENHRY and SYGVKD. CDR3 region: CASGQQLAHYEQYF. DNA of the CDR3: TGTGCCTCGGGACAGCAACTAGCCCACTACGAGCAGTACTTC.

DNA for the CDR3: TGTGCCAGCAGATCGGACGGGAGCTCCTATAATTCACCCCTCCACTTT. Translated, it gives CASRSDGSSYNSPLHF. This sequence joins TRBV6-2 or TRBV6-3 and TRBJ1-6; no clear D. Between the trimmed V and J ends, which lost 6 bases and 0 bases, there was a span of 12 bases. This CDR3 is built from 16 residues. Germline CDR1 and CDR2: MNHEY and SVGEGT.

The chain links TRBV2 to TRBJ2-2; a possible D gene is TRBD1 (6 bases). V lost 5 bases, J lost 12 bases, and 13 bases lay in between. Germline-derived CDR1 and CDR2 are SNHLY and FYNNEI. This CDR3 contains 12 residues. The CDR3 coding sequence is TGTGCCAGCAGTCTAGGACAGTGGCAGCTGTTTTTT. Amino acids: CASSLGQWQLFF. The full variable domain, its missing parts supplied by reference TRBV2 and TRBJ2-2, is EPEVTQTPSHQVTQMGQEVILRCVPISNHLYFYWYRQILGQKVEFLVSFYNNEISEKSEIFDDQFSVERPDGSNFTLKIRSTKLEDSAMYFCASSLGQWQLFFGEGSRLTVL.

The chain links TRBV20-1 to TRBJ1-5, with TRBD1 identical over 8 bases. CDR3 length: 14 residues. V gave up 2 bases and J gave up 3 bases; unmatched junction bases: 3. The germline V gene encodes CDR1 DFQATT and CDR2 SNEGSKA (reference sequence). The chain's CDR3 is CSARRTGYNQPQHF. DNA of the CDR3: TGCAGTGCTAGAAGGACAGGGTACAATCAGCCCCAGCATTTT.

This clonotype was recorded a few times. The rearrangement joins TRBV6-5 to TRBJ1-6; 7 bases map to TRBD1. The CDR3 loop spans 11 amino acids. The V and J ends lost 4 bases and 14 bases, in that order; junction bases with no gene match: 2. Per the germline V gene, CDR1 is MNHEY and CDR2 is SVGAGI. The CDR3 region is CASSFRGSLHF. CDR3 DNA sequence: TGTGCCAGCAGTTTCAGGGGGTCCCTCCACTTT.

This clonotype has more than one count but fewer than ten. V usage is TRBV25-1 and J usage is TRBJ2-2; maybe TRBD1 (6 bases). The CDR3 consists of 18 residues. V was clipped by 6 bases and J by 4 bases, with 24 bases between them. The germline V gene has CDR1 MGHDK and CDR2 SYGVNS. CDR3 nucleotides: TGTGCCAGCAGCGTTGGCAGGGGTCATGCGACCCGCACCGGGGAGCTGTTTTTT. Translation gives CASSVGRGHATRTGELFF.

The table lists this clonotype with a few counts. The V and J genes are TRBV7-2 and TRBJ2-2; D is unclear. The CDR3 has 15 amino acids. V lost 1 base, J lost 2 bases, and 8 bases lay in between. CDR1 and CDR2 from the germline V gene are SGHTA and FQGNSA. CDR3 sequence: CASSLVAINTGELFF. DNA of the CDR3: TGTGCCAGCAGCTTAGTGGCCATTAACACCGGGGAGCTGTTTTTT.

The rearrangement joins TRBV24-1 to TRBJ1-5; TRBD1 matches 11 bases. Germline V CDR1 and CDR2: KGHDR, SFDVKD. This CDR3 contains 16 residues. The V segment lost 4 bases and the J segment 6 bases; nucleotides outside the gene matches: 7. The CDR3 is CATSDPWTGGRQPQHF. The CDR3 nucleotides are TGTGCCACCAGTGACCCATGGACAGGGGGCCGTCAGCCCCAGCATTTT.

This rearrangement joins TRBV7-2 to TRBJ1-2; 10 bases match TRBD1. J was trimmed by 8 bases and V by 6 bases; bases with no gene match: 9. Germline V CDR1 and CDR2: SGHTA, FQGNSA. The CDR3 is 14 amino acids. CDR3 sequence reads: CASRSGTGVGGYTF. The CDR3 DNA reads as TGTGCCAGCAGGTCCGGGACAGGGGTCGGGGGCTACACCTTC.